This record concerns one T cell receptor beta chain sequence. As yet, its antigen is unknown. This sample was taken from a study of cytomegalovirus exposure and HLA in healthy donors. Study-level results: Clusters of TCRs from the first cohort tended to co-occur in the 95 to 150 validation repertoires (as a later analysis found).

Sequencing was performed with immunoSEQ multiplex PCR; in TCRdb, only in-frame clones are kept and a portion is missing. The data hold hundreds of thousands of clones, with roughly 84% observed a single time. This CDR3 is 15 amino acids long. The germline gives CDR1 SGHVS, CDR2 FNYEAQ. Unmatched junction bases numbered 10, after V lost 3 bases and J lost 6 bases. The sample was PBMCs. The V gene is TRBV7-6, the J gene TRBJ1-1; 7 bases fit TRBD1. The clonotype comes from a woman aged 18 to 35 in good health and CMV-seropositive. CDR3 nucleotide sequence: TGTGCCAGCAGCTTGCCGGACAGGCCCGTAGCTGAAGCTTTCTTT. It translates to CASSLPDRPVAEAFF.